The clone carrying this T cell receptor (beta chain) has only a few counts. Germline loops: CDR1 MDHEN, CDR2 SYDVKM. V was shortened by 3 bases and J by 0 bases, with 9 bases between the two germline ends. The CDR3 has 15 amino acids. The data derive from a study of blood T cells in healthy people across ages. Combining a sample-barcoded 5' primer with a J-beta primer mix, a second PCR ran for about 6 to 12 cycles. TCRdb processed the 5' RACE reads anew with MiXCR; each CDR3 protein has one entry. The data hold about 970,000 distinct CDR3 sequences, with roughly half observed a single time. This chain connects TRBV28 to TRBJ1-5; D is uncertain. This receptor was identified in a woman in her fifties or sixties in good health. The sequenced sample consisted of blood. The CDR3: CASSFAGVSNQPQHF. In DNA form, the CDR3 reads TGTGCCAGCAGTTTTGCGGGTGTTAGCAATCAGCCCCAGCATTTT. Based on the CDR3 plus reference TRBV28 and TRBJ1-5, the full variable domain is DVKVTQSSRYLVKRTGEKVFLECVQDMDHENMFWYRQDPGLGLRLIYFSYDVKMKEKGDIPEGYSVSREKKERFSLILESASTNQTSMYLCASSFAGVSNQPQHFGDGTRLSIL.